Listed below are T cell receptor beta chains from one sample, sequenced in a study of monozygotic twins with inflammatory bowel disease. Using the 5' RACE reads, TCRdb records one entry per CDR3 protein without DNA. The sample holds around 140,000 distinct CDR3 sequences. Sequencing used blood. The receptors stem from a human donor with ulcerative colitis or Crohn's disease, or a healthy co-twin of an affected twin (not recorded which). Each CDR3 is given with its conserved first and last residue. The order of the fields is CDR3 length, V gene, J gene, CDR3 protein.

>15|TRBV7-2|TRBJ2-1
CASSLGRGGANEQFF
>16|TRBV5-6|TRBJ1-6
CASSLLGAALNSPLHF
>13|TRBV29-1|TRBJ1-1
CSVGNPGNTEAFF
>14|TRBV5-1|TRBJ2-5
CASSLSPGGETQYF
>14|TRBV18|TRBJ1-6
CASSPGGGNSPLHF
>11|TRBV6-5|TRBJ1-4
CASSYRGRYFF
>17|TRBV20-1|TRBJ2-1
CSARVEEGAFSYNEQFF
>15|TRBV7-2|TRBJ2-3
CASSETYPRRDTQYF
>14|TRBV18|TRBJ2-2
CASSRPTDTGELFF
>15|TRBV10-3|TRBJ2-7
CAISDEGLSSYEQYF
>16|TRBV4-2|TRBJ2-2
CASSHGLAGETGELFF
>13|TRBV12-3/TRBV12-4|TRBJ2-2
CASSSGYTGELFF
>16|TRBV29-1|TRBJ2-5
CSVEGVSTALRETQYF
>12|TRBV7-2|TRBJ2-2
CASSRYGGELFF
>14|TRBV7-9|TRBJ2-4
CASGSLRGRDIQYF
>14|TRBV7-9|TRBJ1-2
CASSLGQGANGYTF
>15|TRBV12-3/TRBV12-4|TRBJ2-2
CASRNSGGGTGELFF
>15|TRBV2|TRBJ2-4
CASSGQGLAKNIQYF
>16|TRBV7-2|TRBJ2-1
CASSYYGTGGYNEQFF
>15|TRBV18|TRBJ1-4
CASSSQTEPNEKLFF
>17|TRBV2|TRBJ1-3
CASSEVPPGGSGNTIYF
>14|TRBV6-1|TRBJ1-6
CASRPSGFYSPLHF
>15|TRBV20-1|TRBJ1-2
CSARDAGTGDYGYTF
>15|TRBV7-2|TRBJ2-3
CASSPLAGHTDTQYF
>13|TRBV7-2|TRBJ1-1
CASSLRGGVDAFF
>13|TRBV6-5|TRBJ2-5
CASSYSARETQYF
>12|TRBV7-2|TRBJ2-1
CASSLVPREQFF